This TCR beta chain was sequenced during a study of T cell repertoires in cytomegalovirus infection. Study-wide context: An indication of both CMV infection and matching HLA type came from public TCR beta signatures.

A single record per CDR3 protein comes from TCRdb applying MiXCR to the reads. Of 200,000 to 300,000 distinct CDR3 sequences in the sample, about 12% were seen once. The sample holds a few counts of this clonotype. Germline V gene data show CDR1 as SGHNT and CDR2 as YYREEE (reference sequence). V dropped 3 bases and J dropped 3; count of bases not matched to a gene: 5. The CDR3 runs to 15 residues. The receptor was derived from a human donor in good health (CMV status not recorded). Some clones in this sample may be carry-over from other donors' samples. This sequence joins TRBV5-4 and TRBJ1-2; TRBD1 matches 10 bases. The sequenced sample was PBMCs. This CDR3 reads CASSSPGTGDYGYTF. CDR3 bases: TGTGCCAGCAGCTCTCCGGGGACAGGGGACTATGGCTACACCTTC. The full variable domain, its missing parts supplied by reference TRBV5-4 and TRBJ1-2, is ETGVTQSPTHLIKTRGQQVTLRCSSQSGHNTVSWYQQALGQGPQFIFQYYREEENGRGNFPPRFSGLQFPNYSSELNVNALELDDSALYLCASSSPGTGDYGYTFGSGTRLTVV.